The subject of this entry is one TCR beta chain. Its matching antigen is unknown. It was with unique molecular identifiers that the TCRbeta library was prepared. TCRdb used MiXCR to reprocess the PCR reads, holding one entry per CDR3 protein. The sample lists about 460,000 distinct CDR3 sequences, approximately 10% occurring once. This entry comes from a study of T-cell reconstitution after alpha-beta-depleted transplantation in children. General study findings and limits: When one year had passed after transplant, most T-cell counts and diversity came from newly produced T cells. Several hundred rapidly expanded clones from non-depleted graft cells reportedly supplied alpha-beta T cells about two months post-transplant. After transplant, high TCRbeta diversity at day 60 in some patients arose from surviving recipient T cells and thymic progenitors.

Trimming stripped 1 base from V and 2 bases from J, with 12 bases between. Germline V lookup: CDR1 LGHDT, CDR2 YNNKEL (reference sequence). The CDR3 totals 16 residues. The TCR was taken from a child under 10 years old with inherited bone marrow failure, due to receive a stem cell transplant. The sequencing here drew on PBMCs, taken before TCRalphabeta/CD19-depleted stem cell transplant. The V and J genes are TRBV3-1 and TRBJ1-3; no reliable D call. Here the CDR3 DNA reads TGTGCCAGCAGCCAAGGACCATTGTGGGCTGGAAACACCATATATTTT. The encoded protein is CASSQGPLWAGNTIYF.